The clone carrying this T cell receptor (beta chain) was observed many times. This sample was included in a study of CDR3 diversity in severe acne. This CDR3 is built from 11 residues. Germline V lookup: CDR1 DFQATT, CDR2 SNEGSKA (reference sequence). V lost 3 bases to trimming and J lost 9 bases; unmatched junction nucleotides: 1. MiXCR, run by TCRdb on the PCR reads, gives a single entry per CDR3 protein. This table holds 79,000 or so distinct CDR3 sequences, 49% found once. The chain employs TRBV20-1 and TRBJ2-1; 8 bases agree with TRBD2. This TCR came from a male donor with severe acne vulgaris. Sequences were obtained from blood. The CDR3 loop is CSASGRVEQFF. DNA of the CDR3: TGCAGTGCTAGCGGGAGGGTTGAGCAGTTCTTC.